This T cell receptor (beta chain) was observed in a study of blood T cell repertoires in COVID-19. On the study more broadly: The United States, Italy and Spain were the sources of the acute and convalescent COVID-19 samples. Nucleic acid was either cDNA or gDNA, and it came from T cells, B-cell-depleted T cells, or PBMCs.

Per the original data handling: From reference gene primer amplification, estimates of nucleated cell counts were derived. Only in-frame clones appear in the TCRdb table, and some are missing; sequencing was by immunoSEQ multiplex PCR. From that table come the V and J calls and clone size; the DNA was used to work out D and trimming. The data contain tens of thousands of clones, 70% to 90% of them singletons. With V trimmed by 5 bases and J by 2 bases, 5 bases remained unmatched. Germline assignment: CDR1 ENHRY and CDR2 SYGVKD. CDR3 length: 15 residues. This chain uses TRBV10-3 with TRBJ1-3, with 8 bases lining up with TRBD1. Material for sequencing was peripheral blood. This TCR derives from a human donor in a cohort sampled during active COVID-19. The CDR3 sequence: CAISRTGPTGNTIYF. The CDR3 bases are TGTGCCATCAGTAGGACAGGGCCCACTGGAAACACCATATATTTT.